Each of the 31 T cell receptor beta chains below was sequenced from the same sample in a study of siplizumab effects on memory and regulatory T cells. Clones were sequenced by immunoSEQ multiplex PCR, and TCRdb holds only the in-frame ones, with some missing. The sample has over 85,000 clones; more than 85% are singletons. Sample: CD8+ T cells sorted from blood. These receptors were collected from a human donor in good health.

The chain combines TRBV7-8 with TRBJ1-1; D is ambiguous. Trimming removed 2 bases from V and 7 bases from J, with 11 bases in between. Germline V gene data show CDR1 as SGHVS and CDR2 as FQNEAQ. The CDR3 totals 13 residues. The CDR3 loop reads CASSLTRRIEAFF. DNA for the CDR3: TGTGCCAGCAGCTTAACGAGGCGGATTGAAGCTTTCTTT. The full variable domain, in which reference TRBV7-8 and TRBJ1-1 provide the parts outside the CDR3, is GAGVSQSPRYKVAKRGQDVALRCDPISGHVSLFWYQQALGQGPEFLTYFQNEAQLDKSGLPSDRFFAERPEGSVSTLKIQRTQQEDSAVYLCASSLTRRIEAFFGQGTRLTVV.

The chain joins TRBV19 to TRBJ1-5; the D gene is possibly TRBD1 (5 bases). V dropped 1 base and J dropped 2 bases, with 6 bases sitting between them. The CDR3 length is 14 residues. Germline-derived CDR1 and CDR2 are LNHDA and SQIVND (reference sequence). CDR3 DNA: TGTGCCAGTAGTATAGGGGACCGCAATCAGCCCCAGCATTTT. It encodes CASSIGDRNQPQHF.

CDR3 sequence reads: CASSARIYEQYF. CDR3 coding DNA: TGTGCCAGCAGTGCTAGGATTTACGAGCAGTACTTC. The gene calls are TRBV6-6 and TRBJ2-7; D call uncertain. Per the germline V gene, CDR1 is MNHNY and CDR2 is SVGAGI (reference sequence). CDR3 length equals 12 residues. Trimming shortened V by 5 bases and J by 4 bases, and 9 bases separated the two germline ends.

The chain combines TRBV30 with TRBJ2-3; possibly TRBD1 for D (5 bases). V lost 0 bases, J lost 4 bases, and 14 bases lay in between. CDR1 and CDR2 (germline): GTSNPN, SVGIG (reference sequence). The CDR3 consists of 15 residues. The CDR3 coding sequence is TGTGCCTGGAGTGTACCAAGGGGATGGGCAGATACGCAGTATTTT. It is translated as CAWSVPRGWADTQYF. The full variable domain, in which reference TRBV30 and TRBJ2-3 provide the parts outside the CDR3, is SQTIHQWPATLVQPVGSPLSLECTVEGTSNPNLYWYRQAAGRGLQLLFYSVGIGQISSEVPQNLSASRPQDRQFILSSKKLLLSDSGFYLCAWSVPRGWADTQYFGPGTRLTVL.

Of note for this clone: Because the CDR3's place on the DNA is in doubt, the DNA is left out and the CDR3 is given as listed by TCRdb. J is TRBJ1-5 and V is TRBV21-1. TRBV21-1 corresponds to a pseudogene. Both ends counted, the CDR3 spans 16 residues. CDR3 amino acids: CASSTNPYICNQPQHF.

The CDR3 DNA follows: TGCGCCAGCAGCCAAGGACAGGGGATGGGCTACGAGCAGTACTTC. It is translated as CASSQGQGMGYEQYF. The rearrangement joins TRBV4-1 to TRBJ2-7; the match to TRBD1 covers 8 bases. CDR1 and CDR2 (germline): MGHRA, YSYEKL. There are 15 residues in the CDR3. Trimming took 1 base from V and 3 from J; bases not matched to a gene: 5.

The chain is built from TRBV5-8 and TRBJ2-7, with unresolved D. The germline V gene encodes CDR1 SGHTS and CDR2 YDEGEE. This CDR3 is built from 16 residues. V was shortened by 2 bases and J by 0 bases, with 15 bases between the two germline ends. The CDR3 region is CASSFILLVYSYEQYF. CDR3 nucleotides: TGTGCCAGCAGCTTTATATTGTTGGTCTACTCCTACGAGCAGTACTTC. Full variable domain (outside the CDR3, taken from reference TRBV5-8 and TRBJ2-7): EAGVTQSPTHLIKTRGQQATLRCSPISGHTSVYWYQQALGLGLQFLLWYDEGEERNRGNFPPRFSGRQFPNYSSELNVNALELEDSALYLCASSFILLVYSYEQYFGPGTRLTVT.

The chain joins TRBV7-8 to TRBJ2-3, with D perhaps matching TRBD2 (6 bases). CDR3 length: 17 residues. Germline V gene lookup returns CDR1 SGHVS and CDR2 FQNEAQ. V was shortened by 4 bases and J by 2 bases, with 19 bases between the two germline ends. The CDR3 region is CASSSSIRRAYTDTQYF. The DNA of the CDR3 is TGTGCCAGCAGCTCTTCAATAAGGAGGGCGTACACAGATACGCAGTATTTT.

This sequence joins TRBV30 and TRBJ1-2; D not certain. Germline CDR1 and CDR2: GTSNPN and SVGIG (reference sequence). Trimming took 2 bases from V and 9 from J, leaving 10 bases between them. The CDR3 totals 11 residues. This CDR3 is CAWSSIRSYTF. The DNA of the CDR3 is TGTGCCTGGAGTTCCATACGGAGCTACACCTTC.

The chain combines TRBV14 with TRBJ2-1; TRBD1 might be the D (6 bases). The CDR3 loop spans 13 amino acids. V lost 5 bases to trimming and J lost 7 bases, with 12 bases between them. Germline V lookup: CDR1 SGHDN, CDR2 FVKESK. The CDR3 DNA is TGTGCCAGCAGCACACGGGACAAAAATGAGCAGTTCTTC. Translation gives CASSTRDKNEQFF.

CDR3 sequence reads: CASSFLAGGNYEQYF. DNA for the CDR3: TGTGCCAGCAGCTTCCTAGCGGGGGGGAACTACGAGCAGTACTTC. The chain combines TRBV13 with TRBJ2-7; 12 bases are a match to TRBD2. The CDR3 is 15 residues long. J gave up 3 bases and V 3 bases, and 3 bases lay outside the gene matches. The germline V gene encodes CDR1 PRHDT and CDR2 FYEKMQ (reference sequence).

The chain employs TRBV9 and TRBJ2-3; weak D call: TRBD2 (6 bases). V dropped 4 bases and J dropped 4 bases, with 19 bases sitting between them. Per germline, CDR1 SGDLS and CDR2 YYNGEE. CDR3 length equals 16 residues. CDR3 DNA sequence: TGTGCCAGCAGCCCGGAAAGGTACGGGGGTCCAGATACGCAGTATTTT. This translates into CASSPERYGGPDTQYF.

The chain combines TRBV27 with TRBJ2-1, with TRBD2 matching 8 bases. The V and J ends lost 6 bases and 4 bases, in that order; junction bases with no gene match: 8. The CDR3 extends over 15 amino acids. In germline, CDR1 is MNHEY, CDR2 SMNVEV (reference sequence). The chain's CDR3 is CASRHSGVIYNEQFF. The CDR3, as DNA: TGTGCCAGCAGACATAGCGGGGTAATTTACAATGAGCAGTTCTTC.

This clone is a singleton in its sample. The chain joins TRBV7-9 to TRBJ2-7; the D call may be TRBD1 or TRBD2 (5 bases each). V was clipped by 2 bases and J by 4 bases, with 9 bases between them. The length of the CDR3 is 13 residues. Germline assignment: CDR1 SEHNR and CDR2 FQNEAQ (reference sequence). The CDR3 protein is CASSLRDGYEQYF. Written as DNA, the CDR3 is TGTGCCAGCAGCTTAAGGGACGGTTACGAGCAGTACTTC.

The chain employs TRBV11-3 and TRBJ2-1; no clear D. The germline V gene encodes CDR1 SGHNT and CDR2 YENEEA. CDR3 length: 15 amino acids. Trimming shortened V by 3 bases and J by 2 bases, and 11 bases separated the two germline ends. The CDR3 is CASSFALRTYNEQFF. The CDR3 bases are TGTGCCAGCAGCTTCGCACTACGCACCTACAATGAGCAGTTCTTC.

This chain joins TRBV27 and TRBJ2-5; 9 bases fit TRBD2. V lost 5 bases, J lost 5 bases, and 6 bases stayed unmatched. This CDR3 has 14 amino acids. The germline gives CDR1 MNHEY, CDR2 SMNVEV (reference sequence). CDR3 amino acids: CASSPRTSVETQYF. The CDR3 DNA reads TGTGCCAGCAGTCCACGGACTAGCGTGGAGACCCAGTACTTC.

The chain links TRBV4-1 to TRBJ1-2; D might be TRBD1 (5 bases). V lost 0 bases, J lost 7 bases, and 18 bases lay in between. The CDR3 spans 16 residues. Germline CDR1 MGHRA, CDR2 YSYEKL. CDR3 protein: CASSQEGSGRGLGYTF. In DNA, the CDR3 is TGCGCCAGCAGCCAAGAGGGTTCGGGGCGAGGTCTTGGCTACACCTTC.

In its sample, this clone was seen a few times. The J gene is TRBJ1-2, the V gene TRBV7-3, with unresolved D. The CDR3 spans 14 residues. V lost 4 bases to trimming and J lost 3 bases, with 12 bases between them. Germline V CDR1 and CDR2: SGHTA, FQGTGA. CDR3: CASSSITEDYGYTF. The CDR3 region has the DNA TGTGCCAGCAGCTCGATAACAGAAGACTATGGCTACACCTTC.

The table lists this clone with a count of one. This rearrangement joins TRBV19 to TRBJ2-7; unclear D gene. V lost 2 bases to trimming and J lost 2 bases, with 7 bases between them. Germline V CDR1 and CDR2: LNHDA, SQIVND (reference sequence). This CDR3 comprises 13 residues. CDR3 in amino acids: CASSISLPYEQYF. The CDR3 DNA sequence: TGTGCCAGTAGTATAAGTCTCCCCTACGAGCAGTACTTC.

This rearrangement joins TRBV5-1 to TRBJ1-1; D gene unclear. In germline, CDR1 is SGHRS, CDR2 YFSETQ. The CDR3 sequence is 15 residues long. Deletions cut 4 bases from V and 0 bases from J, with 13 bases between. CDR3 in DNA: TGCGCCAGCAGCGATGGGGTCGATTTGAACACTGAAGCTTTCTTT. It translates to CASSDGVDLNTEAFF.

As to this clone: The junction differs from germline at one of its ends, possibly a read error. The sample contains more than one DNA sequence encoding this CDR3. This chain's CDR3 is CASSRLAGQETQYF. The CDR3 DNA is TGTGCTAGCAGCCGACTAGCGGGTCAAGAGACCCAGTACTTC. The J gene is TRBJ2-5, the V gene TRBV7-7, with 10 bases aligning to TRBD2. Germline CDR1 SSHAT, CDR2 FNYEAQ (reference sequence). This CDR3 has 14 amino acids.

The V call is TRBV30, the J call TRBJ2-6; D ambiguous. The CDR3 contains 14 residues. V dropped 5 bases and J dropped 0 bases, with 8 bases sitting between them. From germline, CDR1 is GTSNPN and CDR2 SVGIG (reference sequence). DNA for the CDR3: TGTGCCTGGGCGGTCGGCTCTGGGGCCAACGTCCTGACTTTC. Residues: CAWAVGSGANVLTF.

The chain uses TRBV5-1 and TRBJ2-1, with D uncertain. Per the germline V gene, CDR1 is SGHRS and CDR2 is YFSETQ. V lost 1 base and J 8 bases, leaving 7 bases between the germline ends. The CDR3 totals 12 residues. The CDR3, as DNA: TGCGCCAGCAGCTTGAGAGGATATGAGCAGTTCTTC. It codes for CASSLRGYEQFF. Full variable domain (remainder filled in from reference TRBV5-1 and TRBJ2-1): KAGVTQTPRYLIKTRGQQVTLSCSPISGHRSVSWYQQTPGQGLQFLFEYFSETQRNKGNFPGRFSGRQFSNSRSEMNVSTLELGDSALYLCASSLRGYEQFFGPGTRLTVL.

This rearrangement joins TRBV13 to TRBJ1-2; 8 bases are a match to TRBD1. The junction had 1 base not matched to a gene; V was cut back by 4 bases and J by 3 bases. The CDR3 loop spans 13 amino acids. Germline V CDR1 and CDR2: PRHDT, FYEKMQ (reference sequence). The CDR3 sequence is CASSSTGDYGYTF. The DNA of the CDR3 is TGTGCCAGCAGCTCGACAGGGGACTATGGCTACACCTTC.

In this sample, this clone turned up once. The same CDR3 can be traced to other DNA sequences in this sample. The V and J genes are TRBV27 and TRBJ2-1, with D perhaps matching TRBD2 (5 bases). Germline V gives CDR1 MNHEY, CDR2 SMNVEV (reference sequence). The length of the CDR3 is 15 residues. V shed 2 bases and J shed 0 bases, with 8 bases lying between them. Here the CDR3 DNA reads TGTGCCAGCAGTTTAGATGGGAGCTCCTACAATGAGCAGTTCTTC. Translation gives CASSLDGSSYNEQFF.

The chain couples TRBV4-1 to TRBJ1-5; D may be TRBD1 (6 bases). Germline assignment: CDR1 MGHRA and CDR2 YSYEKL. The ends were cut back, 1 base at V and 3 bases at J, with 10 bases in the middle. The CDR3 sequence is 15 residues long. Here the CDR3 DNA reads TGCGCCAGCAGCCAAGGGACAGACCTCAATCAGCCCCAGCATTTT. This translates into CASSQGTDLNQPQHF.

V usage is TRBV27 and J usage is TRBJ1-2; perhaps TRBD1 as D (5 bases). The CDR3 consists of 13 residues. The V end lost 5 bases, the J end lost 4 bases, and 11 bases lay between the germline ends. Germline CDR1 and CDR2: MNHEY and SMNVEV (reference sequence). In DNA form, the CDR3 reads TGTGCCAGCAGTCCCGGGGGAGGCTATGGCTACACCTTC. This translates into CASSPGGGYGYTF.

The rearrangement links TRBV4-2 to TRBJ2-2, with D maybe TRBD1 (6 bases). Germline V lookup: CDR1 LGHNA, CDR2 YNFKEQ. The CDR3 consists of 15 residues. Trimming cost V 6 bases and J 2 bases, with 13 bases left between them. This chain's CDR3 is CASRTKGENTGELFF. The DNA of the CDR3 is TGTGCCAGCAGGACGAAGGGGGAAAACACCGGGGAGCTGTTTTTT.

The count of this clone is one. This chain joins TRBV6-1 and TRBJ2-7; TRBD1 or TRBD2 may be the D gene (5 bases each). Germline CDR1 MNHNS, CDR2 SASEGT. The CDR3 is 13 residues long. V dropped 7 bases and J dropped 3 bases, with 13 bases sitting between them. In nucleotides, the CDR3 is TGTGCCAGCAACCGGGACGGTCACTACGAGCAGTACTTC. Amino acids: CASNRDGHYEQYF.

This clone was observed once. The chain has TRBV14 and TRBJ2-5, with 7 bases lining up with TRBD1. Germline V gives CDR1 SGHDN, CDR2 FVKESK. V lost 4 bases, J lost 5 bases, and 13 bases stayed unmatched. This CDR3 has 16 amino acids. This chain's CDR3 is CASSPYGTEIGETQYF. The CDR3 bases are TGTGCCAGCAGCCCCTACGGGACAGAAATCGGGGAGACCCAGTACTTC. Variable domain in full (rest from reference TRBV14 and TRBJ2-5): EAGVTQFPSHSVIEKGQTVTLRCDPISGHDNLYWYRRVMGKEIKFLLHFVKESKQDESGMPNNRFLAERTGGTYSTLKVQPAELEDSGVYFCASSPYGTEIGETQYFGPGTRLLVL.

The V gene is TRBV6-1, the J gene TRBJ2-7; D unresolved. Per germline, CDR1 MNHNS and CDR2 SASEGT. The CDR3 runs to 15 residues. The ends were cut back, 10 bases at V and 4 bases at J, with 23 bases in the middle. In DNA form, the CDR3 reads TGTGCCACCCAAGGTGACGGATCCCGAATTTACGAGCAGTACTTC. Protein sequence: CATQGDGSRIYEQYF.